This T cell receptor beta chain is drawn from a study of T-cell memory formation after mild COVID-19. Study findings and constraints: Pre-infection memory contained some responding clones, which suggested that cross-reactive memory had joined.

TCRdb ran MiXCR on the 5' RACE reads and lists one entry per CDR3 protein. Counted here are roughly 350,000 distinct CDR3 sequences, around a fifth occurring once; the ten biggest clones make up around 13%. V gave up 6 bases and J gave up 5 bases, with 16 bases separating them. The CDR3 covers 14 residues. This clonotype has more than one count but fewer than ten. Antigen unknown. V gene TRBV12-3 or TRBV12-4 combines with J gene TRBJ2-5; D may be TRBD1 or TRBD2 (6 bases each). The clonotype originates from an adult woman who had mild COVID-19 (a few samples of this study predate the infection). Cell type and time point are not known. The sequencing input was PBMCs or a T cell subset sorted from them (not recorded which). The CDR3 loop is CASSSPLGGETQYF. The CDR3 DNA is TGTGCCAGCAGCTCCCCCCTGGGGGGCGAGACCCAGTACTTC.